Reported below is one T cell receptor (beta chain). Its antigen is currently not known. No base quality values were provided; no much bigger clone lies one nucleotide off. CD8 naive samples were obtained by positive selection for CCR7 among CD45RO-negative cells, yielding a CD45RA+CCR7+ population from which TemRA cells were excluded. The donors were healthy, HIV-negative adults with no recently reported acute infections or vaccinations. Every donor was a Caucasian adult living in Nashville, Tennessee, USA. Blood was obtained by leukapheresis, after which PBMCs were separated by Ficoll-Histopaque density gradient centrifugation and cryopreserved in liquid nitrogen vapor phase. Analytical flow cytometry was used to check the purity and quantity of each magnetically sorted T cell population. Each sorted fraction had its genomic DNA isolated and then quantified by UV absorbance on a Nanodrop 2000c. Looking up the germline V gene yields CDR1 SNHLY and CDR2 FYNNEI. Including cysteine and phenylalanine, the CDR3 has 15 amino acids. Only the CDR3 region is kept as DNA, spanning 45 bases read in frame from base 1. For this chain, trimming is 8 bases at the V end and 0 bases at the J end, and the number of junction bases without a gene match is 9.

The sample is drawn from a study of shared clonotypes between healthy human individuals (TCRdb year 2020). General notes on the study: The cohort comprised two women and a few men aged 18 to 49 years. The study deeply sequenced blood TCR repertoires of about 5 healthy adults to estimate repertoire size and the extent of clonotype sharing between individuals. Per donor, leukapheresis produced somewhere between about 0.9 and 9.5 billion PBMCs. Per donor, three plates each were used for CD4 naive and CD4 memory, two for CD8 naive, and one for CD8 memory. Different laboratories and diverse techniques were used to prepare libraries and sequence TCR repertoires, to increase sequencing depth and limit assay-specific biases. Results and caveats for the whole study, not just this receptor: Sampling was restricted to blood, and TCR repertoires in tissue are likely to differ from TCR repertoires in blood. Pairwise subsampling led to the expectation that sequencing depth would affect the degree of clonotype sharing among donors. Clonotypes shared by all four sorted-subset donors showed higher generation probabilities than non-shared clonotypes. Incomplete sequencing was indicated by rarefaction of sorted-subset datasets, despite the large sequencing depth. Sharing across a few donors was observed for approximately 5% of naive CD4, 3.5% of naive CD8, 2% to 2.5% of memory CD4, and over 0.3% of memory CD8 clonotypes. Because the study included a small number of donors, the genetic and exposure-history diversity represented was limited. Naive subsets generally had larger estimated clonotype richness than memory subsets did.

TCR CDR3 regions were amplified from genomic DNA by multiplex PCR using the deep immunoSEQ assay. Extracted genomic DNA from each cell subset was distributed evenly across all wells of several immunoSEQ 96-well plates, and each plate was treated as a replicate. For sorted subsets, around 0.2 ug genomic DNA, equal to 25,000 to 35,000 T cell genomes, was loaded into each replicate PCR. The purified libraries were quantified using a Qubit 3.0 fluorometer, sized with a Bioanalyzer 2100, and then quantified again using the KAPA Library Quantification kit. A separate single-read 150-cycle Illumina NextSeq 550 flow cell was used to sequence each immunoSEQ 96-well plate. For the original study's pipeline: Because only junctional sequences without quality scores were contained in the immunoSEQ output, filtering matching that applied to full-length reads could not be performed. To assign V/J genes and CDR3, sequences were annotated using PyIR, a Python wrapper for IgBLAST v1.9, with IMGT germline references. Any read was removed if the V/J assignment was weak (E-value above 1e-6), the CDR3 was missing, or the read contained stop codons, out-of-frame junctions, or ambiguous translated residues. V3J clonotypes were defined as sequences sharing an identical inferred V gene, J gene, and CDR3 amino acid sequence. The percentage overlap between two repertoires was calculated by dividing the number of shared unique clonotypes by the size of the smaller repertoire. Richness of each repertoire was evaluated using RTK rarefaction, the Chao1 estimator, and Recon v2.1 estimates of unobserved clonotypes. OLGA was used to compute generation probabilities for all TCRbeta clonotypes that the gDNA method yielded from a few donors. The immuneACCESS repertoire file appears here via TCRdb, limited to in-frame rearrangements. These files lack a portion of the clones; in checked studies, under half of the deficit traces to unresolved V genes, and the cause of the others is not known. The V and J calls and the clone size are those of that table, but D and trimming were determined from the DNA. The table for this sample lists fewer than 1 million clones; just over 95% of them were counted only once. The ten largest account for around 0.21% of the sample.

Sequences were obtained from naive CD8+ T cells sorted from blood. The cell subset or site label, read with the paper, signifies: CD45RA+CCR7+. The V and J segments used are TRBV2 and TRBJ1-1; TRBD1 fits 7 bases in the junction. The source of this sequence is a man in his thirties or forties in good health. The DNA sequence is TGTGCCAGCGGGGTGGGGGACAGAATGAACACTGAAGCTTTCTTT. Translated, it reads CASGVGDRMNTEAFF.